The rows below give T cell receptor beta chains drawn from one sample of a study of T-cell memory formation after mild COVID-19. MiXCR, run by TCRdb on the 5' RACE reads, gives a single entry per CDR3 protein. The table includes under 600,000 distinct CDR3 sequences, roughly 22% detected once. Sequenced: PBMCs or a T cell subset sorted from them (not recorded which). All receptors come from an adult woman who had mild COVID-19 (a few samples of this study predate the infection). Cell type and time point are not known. CDR3s include the opening cysteine and the closing phenylalanine or tryptophan. D genes are given only for firm matches. The size entry is marked missing in some rows and otherwise reads once, few, many or a size class.

abundance	d_gene	j_gene	v_gene	CDR3nt	CDR3aa
-	-	TRBJ2-7	TRBV5-8	TGTGCCAGCAGCTTGTTTGCAGGGGACTACGAGCAGTACTTC	CASSLFAGDYEQYF
once	-	TRBJ2-5	TRBV9	TGTGCCAGCAGCGTAGCTACGCAGAGTACCCAAGAGACCCAGTACTTC	CASSVATQSTQETQYF
few	-	TRBJ2-5	TRBV5-1	TGCGCCAGCAGCAGCGGAGGGACGGAGACCCAGTACTTC	CASSSGGTETQYF
-	TRBD1	TRBJ2-2	TRBV7-6	TGTGCCAGCAGATATACAGGGGGCGCGGACACCGGGGAGCTGTTTTTT	CASRYTGGADTGELFF
few	-	TRBJ2-7	TRBV4-1	TGCGCCAGCAGCCTCACACACGCCAGGGGCTACGAGCAGTACTTC	CASSLTHARGYEQYF
few	-	TRBJ1-1	TRBV6-5	TGTGCCATAGGGGAATCGATGAACACTGAAGCTTTCTTT	CAIGESMNTEAFF
many	-	TRBJ2-5	TRBV12-3/TRBV12-4	TGTGCCAGCAGTTTACCGGCAGATTACCAAGAGACCCAGTACTTC	CASSLPADYQETQYF
-	-	TRBJ2-2	TRBV5-1	TGCGCCAGCAGCTTGGTCCAGGGAACCGGGGAGCTGTTTTTT	CASSLVQGTGELFF
-	TRBD1	TRBJ1-1	TRBV7-9	TGTGCCAGCAGCATCGACAGGGAGGGAGCTTTCTTT	CASSIDREGAFF
-	TRBD2	TRBJ2-1	TRBV27	TGTGCCAGCAGGGTCGGGACTAGCGGGGTTAATGAGCAGTTCTTC	CASRVGTSGVNEQFF
-	-	TRBJ2-3	TRBV7-9	TGTGCCAGCAGCTTAGTTTCTGGGGTCACAGATACGCAGTATTTT	CASSLVSGVTDTQYF
-	-	TRBJ2-1	TRBV7-9	TGTGCCAGCAGCTTGCTGGAGGAGCAGTTCTTC	CASSLLEEQFF
many	-	TRBJ2-4	TRBV2	TGTGCCAGCGGGGGGATAGCCAAAAACATTCAGTACTTC	CASGGIAKNIQYF
once	-	TRBJ2-5	TRBV30	TGTGCCTGGATGACTAGGAGAGAGACCCAGTACTTC	CAWMTRRETQYF
-	-	TRBJ2-1	TRBV5-4	TGTGCCAGCAGCTCCCAGACAGGCAATGAGCAGTTCTTC	CASSSQTGNEQFF
-	-	TRBJ2-7	TRBV2	TGTGCCAGCAGGCGGGAAGCCTACGAGCAGTACTTC	CASRREAYEQYF
many	-	TRBJ2-2	TRBV6-5	TGTGCCAGCAGTTACAACACCGGGGAGCTGTTTTTT	CASSYNTGELFF
-	-	TRBJ1-2	TRBV20-1	TGCAGTGCTAGAGCAGGGCTTCCCTATGGCTACACCTTC	CSARAGLPYGYTF
few	TRBD1	TRBJ2-5	TRBV20-1	TGCAGTGCTAGAGATCCGGGACAGGGTTTGGAGACCCAGTACTTC	CSARDPGQGLETQYF
-	-	TRBJ1-2	TRBV7-9	TGTGCCAGCAGCTTAAGGGCTAATTATGGCTACACCTTC	CASSLRANYGYTF
-	-	TRBJ2-7	TRBV27	TGTGCCAGTTCGTTAAGCCCTACCTACGAGCAGTACTTC	CASSLSPTYEQYF
few	TRBD2	TRBJ2-5	TRBV20-1	TGCAGTGCTCGACTAGCGGATAAGAGCCCGGGGACCCAGTACTTC	CSARLADKSPGTQYF
-	-	TRBJ2-7	TRBV12-3/TRBV12-4	TGTGCCAGCAGTTTAGGGGGATGGCGGGATCATGATCCCTACGAGCAGTACTTC	CASSLGGWRDHDPYEQYF
-	-	TRBJ2-7	TRBV20-1	TGCAGTGCTAGAGATCGCGTGGGGGGGACAGTTGGCGAAGGAAGGACCTACGAGCAGTACTTC	CSARDRVGGTVGEGRTYEQYF
-	-	TRBJ2-2	TRBV7-2	TGTGCCAGCAGTCATGTGGGCACCGGGGAGCTGTTTTTT	CASSHVGTGELFF
few	-	TRBJ2-1	TRBV7-9	TGTGCCAGCAGCTTTCACCAGGGGCCCTACAATGAGCAGTTCTTC	CASSFHQGPYNEQFF
few	TRBD1	TRBJ1-1	TRBV2	TGTGCCAGCGGACAGGGGAACACTGAAGCTTTCTTT	CASGQGNTEAFF
few	TRBD1	TRBJ2-5	TRBV20-1	TGCAGTGCTAGACAGGGGGAAGAGACCCAGTACTTC	CSARQGEETQYF
few	-	TRBJ2-2	TRBV11-2	TGTGCCAGCAGCTTAGATCAGGGTGCCGGGGAGCTGTTTTTT	CASSLDQGAGELFF
-	-	TRBJ1-6	TRBV6-1	TGTGCCAGCGCCGTGGAATCCTATAATTCACCCCTCCACTTT	CASAVESYNSPLHF
-	-	TRBJ2-7	TRBV6-2/TRBV6-3	TGTGCCGTCCTTCCAGGGAGTCCCGGCGAGCAGTACTTC	CAVLPGSPGEQYF
few	-	TRBJ2-1	TRBV12-3/TRBV12-4	TGTGCCAGCACCCGGAGCCTAAGGCAGTTCTTC	CASTRSLRQFF
few	TRBD1	TRBJ2-2	TRBV15	TGTGCCACCAGCAGAGATCGGGGACAGGGGAAGGGAATTCACGGGGAGCTGTTTTTT	CATSRDRGQGKGIHGELFF
-	-	TRBJ1-1	TRBV20-1	TGCAGTGCTAGAAGTCCGGGGGCTCTGGGACTGAACACTGAAGCTTTCTTT	CSARSPGALGLNTEAFF
many	-	TRBJ2-1	TRBV3-1	TGTGCCAGCAGCCAAGGCTACAATGAGCAGTTCTTC	CASSQGYNEQFF
-	-	TRBJ1-2	TRBV2	TGTGCCAGCAGTGGGGGGGGCGCAGGCTACACCTTC	CASSGGGAGYTF
many	TRBD1	TRBJ2-3	TRBV19	TGTGCCAGCAGCATCGGGACAGGGAGCACAGATACGCAGTATTTT	CASSIGTGSTDTQYF
-	-	TRBJ1-1	TRBV5-1	TGCGCCAGCAGCAAACCCCCCCCGGGGCTGAACACTGAAGCTTTCTTT	CASSKPPPGLNTEAFF
few	TRBD1	TRBJ2-7	TRBV7-8	TGTGCCAGCAGCTTATCACCGGGACAGGCCTCCTACGAGCAGTACTTC	CASSLSPGQASYEQYF
-	TRBD1	TRBJ1-1	TRBV12-3/TRBV12-4	TGTGCCAGCAGTACGGACAGGGAAAACACTGAAGCTTTCTTT	CASSTDRENTEAFF
few	TRBD1	TRBJ1-1	TRBV9	TGTGCCAGCAGCGTCGAGGGAGGGGGCTACACTGAAGCTTTCTTT	CASSVEGGGYTEAFF
few	-	TRBJ1-1	TRBV27	TGTGCCAGCAGTTTCGAGTTGGGGGGGGGAAGGACGACTGAAGCTTTCTTT	CASSFELGGGRTTEAFF
-	-	TRBJ1-1	TRBV19	TGTGCCAGTAGTGACCCAGGGTTTGGCACTGAAGCTTTCTTT	CASSDPGFGTEAFF
-	TRBD2	TRBJ2-1	TRBV30	TGTGCCTGGAGTGTAAGGACTAGGGCGGCTTCGTACAATGAGCAGTTCTTC	CAWSVRTRAASYNEQFF
-	-	TRBJ1-4	TRBV12-3/TRBV12-4	TGTGCCAGCGGGGGGGGTCCTAGGGATGAAAAACTGTTTTTT	CASGGGPRDEKLFF
-	-	TRBJ2-7	TRBV5-5	TGTGCCAGCAGCTTGGAGCCGGACGGGTCCGACGAGCAGTACTTC	CASSLEPDGSDEQYF
-	-	TRBJ2-7	TRBV6-5	TGTGCCAGCAGTTACTCGACCGGGGGTAACGAGCAGTACTTC	CASSYSTGGNEQYF
few	TRBD2	TRBJ2-3	TRBV27	TGTGCCAGCAGTTTCCTAGCGGAGAACACAGATACGCAGTATTTT	CASSFLAENTDTQYF
-	TRBD1	TRBJ2-3	TRBV11-2	TGTGCCAGCAGCTCGAAACACAGGGGTGGCACAGATACGCAGTATTTT	CASSSKHRGGTDTQYF
-	TRBD1	TRBJ1-1	TRBV12-3/TRBV12-4	TGTGCCAGCAGTTCCACAGGGGTCAATGAAGCTTTCTTT	CASSSTGVNEAFF
few	-	TRBJ1-5	TRBV9	TGTGCCAGCAGCGTGGGGGGTGACAGCAATCAGCCCCAGCATTTT	CASSVGGDSNQPQHF
few	-	TRBJ1-2	TRBV29-1	TGCAGCGTTGAAGATCGGGAGCCGAACTATGGCTACACCTTC	CSVEDREPNYGYTF
-	TRBD1	TRBJ1-4	TRBV2	TGTGCCAGCGGGGGCGACAGGGAACTGTTTTTT	CASGGDRELFF
-	TRBD2	TRBJ2-7	TRBV5-1	TGCGCCAGCAGCTATAACGGGAGGTCCGAGCAGTACTTC	CASSYNGRSEQYF
once	-	TRBJ2-3	TRBV25-1	TGTGCCAGCAGTAATAGCGAATCGAGCACAGATACGCAGTATTTT	CASSNSESSTDTQYF